These T cell receptor beta chains were read from a single sample in a study of T cells in Graves' hyperthyroidism and ophthalmopathy. TCRdb re-analysed the multiplex PCR reads in MiXCR, keeping a single row per CDR3 protein. This repertoire shows 500,000 or so distinct CDR3 sequences, about 16% found once; its top ten account for about 31%. Sequencing was performed on blood. The receptors stem from a woman between 25 and 40 years old with Graves' ophthalmopathy. Each CDR3 is given with its conserved first and last residue.

J: TRBJ2-1
V: TRBV6-6
CDR3: CASSYSSTNEQFF

J: TRBJ2-5
V: TRBV27
CDR3: CASSFVAGSGETQYF

J: TRBJ2-7
V: TRBV7-2
CDR3: CASSLTVNSYEQYF

J: TRBJ2-3
V: TRBV29-1
CDR3: CSVEVTYTQYF

J: TRBJ1-2
V: TRBV6-5
CDR3: CASSYARGQGIDGYTF

J: TRBJ2-1
V: TRBV5-1
CDR3: CASSLGAQTSGRRPEQFF

J: TRBJ2-1
V: TRBV4-2
CDR3: CASSQDHLAGQLVEQFF

J: TRBJ2-1
V: TRBV4-3
CDR3: CASSQEWGDWDNEQFF

J: TRBJ1-3
V: TRBV11-2
CDR3: CASSLGRGTAISGNTIYF

J: TRBJ2-7
V: TRBV6-2/TRBV6-3
CDR3: CASRQNSRLAAEQYF

J: TRBJ2-2
V: TRBV24-1
CDR3: CATSDLAGDTGELFF

J: TRBJ2-2
V: TRBV25-1
CDR3: CASSDRDTNSGELFF

J: TRBJ2-7
V: TRBV25-1
CDR3: CASSESYGPSSYEQYF

J: TRBJ1-5
V: TRBV18
CDR3: CASSRDTGDQPQHF

J: TRBJ2-1
V: TRBV15
CDR3: CATSVQGINEQFF

J: TRBJ2-7
V: TRBV7-3
CDR3: CASSSGQGLEQYF

J: TRBJ2-3
V: TRBV10-1
CDR3: CASSEVTDTQYF

J: TRBJ2-5
V: TRBV20-1
CDR3: CSATYRDGKETQYF

J: TRBJ2-3
V: TRBV20-1
CDR3: CSARTSAASTDTQYF

J: TRBJ2-7
V: TRBV6-1
CDR3: CASSATSGRSSYEQYF

J: TRBJ2-1
V: TRBV12-3/TRBV12-4
CDR3: CASTHGTSAIHEQFF

J: TRBJ2-7
V: TRBV30
CDR3: CAWSVRYRSSYEQYF

J: TRBJ2-5
V: TRBV24-1
CDR3: CATSDFRETQYF

J: TRBJ2-4
V: TRBV7-2
CDR3: CASSSTRGSKNIQYF

J: TRBJ1-6
V: TRBV6-5
CDR3: CASSYAPGGAGEQYF

J: TRBJ1-2
V: TRBV28
CDR3: CASSSGGRNYGYTF